The clone carrying this TCR beta chain has a handful of counts. No antigen is known for it. The protocol was immunoSEQ multiplex PCR, while the TCRdb copy is restricted to in-frame clones and leaves out a portion. Among some 120,000 clones listed, 90% were seen once. CDR1 is SGHDT, CDR2 YYEEEE, per germline. Trimming took 2 bases from V and 2 from J; bases not matched to a gene: 5. There are 15 residues in the CDR3. The entry originates in a study of graft-versus-host responses after intestinal transplantation. At the level of the study: Recipients had multivisceral, liver-intestinal, or isolated intestinal transplants.

Notes on the study in general: The recipient marrow held GvH clones, and some of them showed up first in ileum or blood. Early post-transplant declines in HvG were associated with peak levels of circulating GvH clones.

The rearrangement joins TRBV5-6 to TRBJ2-7; TRBD1 matches 9 bases. The sequence was obtained from a human donor who received an intestinal transplant. Material: unstimulated CD4+ T cells sorted from spleen or lymph node cells, obtained before intestinal transplant. The CDR3 protein is CASSLPGQGAYEQYF. The CDR3 nucleotides are TGTGCCAGCAGCTTACCGGGACAGGGCGCCTACGAGCAGTACTTC.